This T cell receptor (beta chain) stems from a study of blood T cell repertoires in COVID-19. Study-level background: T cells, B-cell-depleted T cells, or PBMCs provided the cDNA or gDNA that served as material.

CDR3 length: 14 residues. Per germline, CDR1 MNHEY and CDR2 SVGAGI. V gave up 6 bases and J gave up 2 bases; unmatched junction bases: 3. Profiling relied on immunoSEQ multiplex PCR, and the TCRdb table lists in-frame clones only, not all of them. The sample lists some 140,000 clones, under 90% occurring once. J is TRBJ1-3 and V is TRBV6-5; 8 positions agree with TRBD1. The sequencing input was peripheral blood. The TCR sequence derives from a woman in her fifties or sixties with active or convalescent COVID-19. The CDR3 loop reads CASRLQGAGNTIYF. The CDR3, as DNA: TGTGCCAGCAGACTACAGGGGGCTGGAAACACCATATATTTT.